What follows is one T cell receptor beta chain and its context. Its antigen is as yet unknown. With 4 bases removed from V and 4 bases from J, the gap between germline ends came to 13 bases. CDR3 size: 14 residues. Germline lookup yields CDR1 MGHRA and CDR2 YSYEKL. The investigators split CD4+ cells into a CD45RA+ naive subset and a CD45RA-negative memory subset. The protocol was immunoSEQ multiplex PCR, while the TCRdb copy is restricted to in-frame clones and leaves out a portion. The sample yields 2 million to 2.5 million clones, 93% seen once. This record comes from a study of shared clonotypes between healthy human individuals. Study observations and caveats: Rarefaction indicated that sorted-subset sequencing remained incomplete although depth was large. When naive CD4 clonotypes were compared across several donors, approximately 5% were shared.

The sequence was collected from a man aged 18-30 years in good health. Some clones in this sample may be carry-over from other donors' samples. This chain joins TRBV4-1 and TRBJ1-2; tentatively, D is TRBD1 (5 bases). Sequenced: naive CD4+ T cells from PBMCs. Subset: CD45RA+ positively selected. The CDR3 region has the DNA TGCGCCAGCAGCCCAGGACCGGGGGTCTATGGCTACACCTTC. Residues: CASSPGPGVYGYTF.